The 10 T cell receptor beta chains presented below share a single source sample, sequenced in a study of CD8+ T cells in alopecia areata. Treatment given: oral pan-JAK inhibitor, 5-10 mg twice daily. RNA was isolated and reverse transcribed to cDNA, the sequencing template. Generated by immunoSEQ multiplex PCR, the TCRdb table keeps only in-frame clones and is missing some. The sample lists about 270,000 clones, 45% to 70% occurring once. The specimen comprised CD4+ T cells sorted from blood, sampled between weeks 51 and 52, from a patient treated with tofacitinib. The source is a human donor with alopecia areata.

This clone was recorded once. The chain recombines TRBV30 with TRBJ2-6; D gene unclear. This CDR3 contains 14 residues. Germline-derived CDR1 and CDR2 are GTSNPN and SVGIG (reference sequence). Trimming took off 7 bases at V and 1 base at J, with 11 bases between the two ends. CDR3: CAFSKFSGANVLTF. DNA for the CDR3: TGTGCCTTCTCCAAGTTTTCTGGGGCCAACGTCCTGACTTTC. Full variable domain (outside the CDR3, taken from reference TRBV30 and TRBJ2-6): SQTIHQWPATLVQPVGSPLSLECTVEGTSNPNLYWYRQAAGRGLQLLFYSVGIGQISSEVPQNLSASRPQDRQFILSSKKLLLSDSGFYLCAFSKFSGANVLTFGAGSRLTVL.

The V and J genes are TRBV9 and TRBJ1-6, with TRBD1 as a possible D gene (5 bases). Germline assignment: CDR1 SGDLS and CDR2 YYNGEE. This CDR3 spans 15 amino acids. With 4 bases removed from V and 2 bases from J, the gap between germline ends came to 10 bases. DNA of the CDR3: TGTGCCAGCAGCTCTGGGGGAGCCTATAATTCACCCCTCCACTTT. Amino acids: CASSSGGAYNSPLHF. Full variable domain (missing parts from reference TRBV9 and TRBJ1-6): DSGVTQTPKHLITATGQRVTLRCSPRSGDLSVYWYQQSLDQGLQFLIQYYNGEERAKGNILERFSAQQFPDLHSELNLSSLELGDSALYFCASSSGGAYNSPLHFGNGTRLTVT.

The V call is TRBV27, the J call TRBJ1-5, with 8 bases fitting TRBD1. The CDR3 consists of 14 residues. The germline gives CDR1 MNHEY, CDR2 SMNVEV (reference sequence). V was clipped by 5 bases and J by 7 bases; unmatched bases: 7. This chain's CDR3 is CASSLGTGRQPQHF. CDR3 nucleotides: TGTGCCAGCAGTCTAGGGACAGGTCGGCAGCCCCAGCATTTT.

The sample holds a few counts of this clone. The rearrangement links TRBV29-1 to TRBJ2-1; D ambiguous. The CDR3 spans 12 residues. V dropped 4 bases and J dropped 6 bases, with 10 bases sitting between them. Germline V CDR1 and CDR2: SQVTM, ANQGSEA. Written as DNA, the CDR3 is TGCAGCGTTGTGAGGAGCTCCAATGAGCAGTTCTTC. It specifies CSVVRSSNEQFF.

As DNA, the CDR3 is TGCAGCGCCGGGAGTAGCACAGATACGCAGTATTTT. The encoded protein is CSAGSSTDTQYF. This chain links TRBV29-1 with TRBJ2-3; D may be TRBD2 (6 bases). Trimming took 7 bases from V and 0 from J, leaving 8 bases between them. The CDR3 covers 12 residues. Germline V gene lookup returns CDR1 SQVTM and CDR2 ANQGSEA.

This chain joins TRBV15 and TRBJ1-5; no clear D gene. The CDR3 has 14 residues. Trimming took 6 bases from V and 0 from J, leaving 9 bases between them. Germline CDR1 LNHNV, CDR2 YYDKDF (reference sequence). CDR3 sequence reads: CATSNGYSNQPQHF. CDR3 coding DNA: TGTGCCACCAGTAACGGATATAGCAATCAGCCCCAGCATTTT.

The V call is TRBV4-2, the J call TRBJ1-5, with D perhaps matching TRBD1 (5 bases). The CDR3 runs 16 residues. V lost 4 bases and J lost 1, with 14 bases in between. The germline V gene encodes CDR1 LGHNA and CDR2 YNFKEQ. CDR3 protein: CASSPSGGESNQPQHF. CDR3 nucleotides: TGTGCCAGCAGCCCTAGCGGAGGGGAGAGCAATCAGCCCCAGCATTTT.

This clone occurred a few times. The V call is TRBV29-1, the J call TRBJ2-5, with D possibly being TRBD1 (6 bases). Germline CDR1 and CDR2: SQVTM and ANQGSEA. V was shortened by 6 bases and J by 5 bases, with 16 bases between the two germline ends. The CDR3 length is 13 residues. The CDR3: CSVNRALGETQYF. CDR3 bases: TGCAGCGTGAACAGGGCTCTAGGGGAGACCCAGTACTTC.

CDR3 sequence reads: CSTHSGGQSYNEQFF. CDR3 bases: TGCAGCACCCACTCGGGGGGGCAAAGCTACAATGAGCAGTTCTTC. V usage is TRBV29-1 and J usage is TRBJ2-1; 8 bases align to TRBD2. V was clipped by 8 bases and J by 3 bases; unmatched bases: 12. There are 15 residues in the CDR3. Germline CDR1 SQVTM, CDR2 ANQGSEA.

The genes are TRBV10-3 and TRBJ1-2; TRBD1 is a possible D gene (6 bases). CDR3 size: 14 residues. The V gene's germline CDR1 is ENHRY and CDR2 SYGVKD. V was clipped by 2 bases and J by 4 bases, with 11 bases between them. The CDR3 is CAISEGVQGYGYTF. The CDR3 DNA sequence: TGTGCCATCAGTGAGGGGGTACAGGGCTATGGCTACACCTTC.